This TCR beta chain was sequenced in a study of shared clonotypes between healthy human individuals. General study results and limits: Few donors limited the genetic and exposure-history diversity represented. Clonotypes which were not shared had lower generation probabilities than clonotypes that all four donors shared.

This was a deep-level run. TCRdb's copy holds only in-frame clones and misses some; the assay was immunoSEQ multiplex PCR. The table includes about 1,900,000 clones, about 95% detected once. Germline loops: CDR1 GTSNPN, CDR2 SVGIG (reference sequence). The CDR3 is made up of 13 amino acids. V was pared by 0 bases and J by 10 bases, with 3 bases of the junction left unmatched. To note about this clone: The antigen remains undetermined.

CD8 cells regarded as naive lacked CD45RO, were positively chosen for CCR7, and omitted terminally differentiated effector memory CD45RA+ cells. The sequenced sample was naive CD8+ T cells sorted from blood. The chain uses TRBV30 and TRBJ1-6; 7 bases match TRBD1. The source is a man between 18 and 29 years old in good health. In nucleotides, the CDR3 is TGTGCCTGGAGTGTACAGGGGCCCTCACCCCTCCACTTT. It specifies CAWSVQGPSPLHF.